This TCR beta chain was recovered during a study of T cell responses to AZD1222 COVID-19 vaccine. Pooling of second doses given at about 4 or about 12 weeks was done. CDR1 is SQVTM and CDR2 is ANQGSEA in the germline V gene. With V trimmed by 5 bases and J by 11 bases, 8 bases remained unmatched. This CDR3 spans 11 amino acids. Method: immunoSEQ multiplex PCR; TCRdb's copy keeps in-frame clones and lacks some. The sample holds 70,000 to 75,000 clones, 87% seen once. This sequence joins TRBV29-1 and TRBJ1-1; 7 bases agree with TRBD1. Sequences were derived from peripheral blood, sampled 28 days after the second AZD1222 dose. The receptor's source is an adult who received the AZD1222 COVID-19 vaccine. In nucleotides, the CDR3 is TGCAGCGTTCGCAGACAGGGCCGGGCTTTCTTT. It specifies CSVRRQGRAFF.